Shown below are 19 T cell receptor beta chains from a single sample sequenced in a study of CXCR3-negative and CXCR3-positive naive CD8 T cells. The authors prepared UMI-labeled TRB cDNA libraries by 5' RACE. From the 5' RACE reads, TCRdb lists one entry per CDR3 protein and no DNA. The listing contains 100,000 to 150,000 distinct CDR3 sequences. The sample was naive CXCR3- CD8+ T cells from blood. Noted subset: CD45RO-CCR7+CD27+CD95- naive CD8+ T cells lacking CXCR3 (TNR3-). The receptor source for this set is a human donor in good health. Some clones in this sample may be carry-over from other donors' samples.

This chain joins TRBV3-1 and TRBJ2-3; TCRdb's assignment of TRBD2 cannot be checked, as there is no DNA. CDR3 size: 15 residues. CDR1 is LGHDT, CDR2 YNNKEL, per germline (reference sequence). The CDR3 region is CASSQGTNLADTQYF.

V is TRBV14 and J is TRBJ2-1; TCRdb reports TRBD2, a call that lacks DNA to check it against. The CDR3 is 16 residues long. CDR1 and CDR2 from the germline V gene are SGHDN and FVKESK. The CDR3 reads CASSRTTSGGVNEQFF.

The chain carries TRBV4-1 and TRBJ1-2; the TCRdb D gene call, TRBD1, has no DNA to confirm it. Germline V CDR1 and CDR2: MGHRA, YSYEKL. The CDR3 covers 12 residues. CDR3 sequence reads: CASSQVAGVYTF.

The V gene is TRBV9, the J gene TRBJ1-1; lacking DNA, the TRBD1 call made by TCRdb goes unchecked. CDR3 size: 14 residues. Germline V lookup: CDR1 SGDLS, CDR2 YYNGEE. CDR3 amino acids: CASSVDRGLREAFF.

The V call is TRBV7-9, the J call TRBJ1-2; lacking DNA, the TRBD1 call made by TCRdb goes unchecked. The CDR3 extends over 13 amino acids. The germline gives CDR1 SEHNR, CDR2 FQNEAQ (reference sequence). The CDR3 is CASNLPGWDGYTF.

This chain connects TRBV12-3 or TRBV12-4 to TRBJ2-2; the D call from TCRdb, TRBD2, cannot be confirmed without DNA. This CDR3 spans 19 amino acids. The CDR3 loop reads CASSLRTSGGPGDTGELFF.

V gene TRBV29-1 combines with J gene TRBJ2-7; the TCRdb D gene call, TRBD1, has no DNA to confirm it. The CDR3 loop spans 14 amino acids. Germline loops: CDR1 SQVTM, CDR2 ANQGSEA. The CDR3 loop reads CSVELDRYSYEQYF.

This chain uses TRBV6-1 with TRBJ2-1; the TRBD2 assignment by TCRdb is unverifiable without DNA. CDR1 and CDR2 (germline): MNHNS, SASEGT. This CDR3 has 16 residues. The CDR3 here is CASREELAAAYNEQFF.

The V call is TRBV5-1, the J call TRBJ2-7; TCRdb proposes TRBD1, but this gene call is untestable without DNA. The germline V gene encodes CDR1 SGHRS and CDR2 YFSETQ. This CDR3 comprises 16 residues. The CDR3 reads CASSLVGGGLTDEQYF.

The V call is TRBV7-9, the J call TRBJ2-1; the D gene TCRdb calls, TRBD2, cannot be checked with no DNA. The CDR3 covers 12 residues. The germline CDR1 and CDR2 sequences are SEHNR and FQNEAQ (reference sequence). The CDR3 reads CASRGLDIEQFF.

This rearrangement joins TRBV4-1 to TRBJ1-4. CDR3 size: 17 residues. Germline V lookup: CDR1 MGHRA, CDR2 YSYEKL. CDR3 region: CASSPSVVAGPNEKLFF.

The rearrangement uses TRBV5-6 and TRBJ2-7. The CDR3 is made up of 11 amino acids. In germline, CDR1 is SGHDT, CDR2 YYEEEE. The chain's CDR3 is CASSLEWEQYF.

V gene TRBV27 combines with J gene TRBJ2-7; the TRBD1 assignment by TCRdb is unverifiable without DNA. This CDR3 has 15 amino acids. Germline CDR1 and CDR2: MNHEY and SMNVEV (reference sequence). CDR3 loop: CASRPGQGRASEQYF.

The rearrangement uses TRBV19 and TRBJ1-2. Germline V gives CDR1 LNHDA, CDR2 SQIVND (reference sequence). CDR3 length equals 15 residues. The CDR3 sequence: CASSIMDGANYGYTF.

V is TRBV29-1 and J is TRBJ1-1; lacking DNA, the TRBD1 call made by TCRdb goes unchecked. This CDR3 spans 16 amino acids. Per germline, CDR1 SQVTM and CDR2 ANQGSEA. The CDR3 is CSVEEGQVTAGTEAFF.

CDR3 residues: CASSLWAGNEQFF. The V call is TRBV28, the J call TRBJ2-1; there is no DNA to check the TCRdb D call of TRBD1. Looked up from germline, CDR1 is MDHEN and CDR2 is SYDVKM. CDR3 length equals 13 residues.

The rearrangement joins TRBV7-9 to TRBJ2-5. CDR3 length: 11 residues. Germline lookup yields CDR1 SEHNR and CDR2 FQNEAQ (reference sequence). The CDR3 spells CASSQDGTQYF.

Here the CDR3 reads CASSFRTGDYEQYF. The rearrangement uses TRBV5-6 and TRBJ2-7; the D gene TCRdb calls, TRBD1, cannot be checked with no DNA. The CDR3 is 14 amino acids. Per germline, CDR1 SGHDT and CDR2 YYEEEE.

The genes are TRBV7-8 and TRBJ2-1; TCRdb selects TRBD1, and the lack of DNA leaves this call unchecked. The germline V gene has CDR1 SGHVS and CDR2 FQNEAQ. The CDR3 runs 12 residues. The chain's CDR3 is CASSFTGLEQFF.